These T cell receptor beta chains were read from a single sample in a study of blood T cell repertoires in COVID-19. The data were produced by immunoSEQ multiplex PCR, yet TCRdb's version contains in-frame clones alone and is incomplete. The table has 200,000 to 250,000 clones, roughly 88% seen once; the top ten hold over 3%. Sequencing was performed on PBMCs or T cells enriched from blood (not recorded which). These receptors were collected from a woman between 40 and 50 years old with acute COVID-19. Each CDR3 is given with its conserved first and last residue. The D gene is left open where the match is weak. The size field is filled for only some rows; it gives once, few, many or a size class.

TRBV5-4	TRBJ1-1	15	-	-	CASSFPGTLNTEAFF	TGTGCCAGCAGCTTTCCCGGGACACTAAACACTGAAGCTTTCTTT
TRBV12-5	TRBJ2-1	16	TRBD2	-	CASGPRLAGGRNEQFF	TGTGCTAGTGGTCCTCGTCTAGCGGGGGGACGTAATGAGCAGTTCTTC
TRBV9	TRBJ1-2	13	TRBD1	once	CASSVGTGYGYTF	TGTGCCAGCAGCGTAGGGACAGGCTATGGCTACACCTTC
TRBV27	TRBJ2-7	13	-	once	CASSPITGNEQYF	TGTGCCAGCAGTCCAATTACAGGGAACGAGCAGTACTTC
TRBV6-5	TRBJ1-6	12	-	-	CASTARDSPLHF	TGTGCCAGCACTGCGAGAGATTCACCCCTCCACTTT
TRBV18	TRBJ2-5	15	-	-	CASSPPSPGRETQYF	TGTGCCAGCTCACCACCCTCCCCAGGGAGGGAGACCCAGTACTTC
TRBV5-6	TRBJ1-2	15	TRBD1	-	CASSSGGQGNYGYTF	TGTGCCAGCAGCTCTGGGGGACAGGGTAACTATGGCTACACCTTC
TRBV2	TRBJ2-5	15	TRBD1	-	CASTPRTGRQETQYF	TGTGCCAGCACCCCGAGGACAGGACGCCAAGAGACCCAGTACTTC
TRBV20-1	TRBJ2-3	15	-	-	CSASPRRASTDTQYF	TGCAGTGCTAGTCCCAGGCGGGCTAGCACAGATACGCAGTATTTT
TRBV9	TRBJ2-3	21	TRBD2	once	CASSVATRTSGGAFGTDTQYF	TGTGCCAGCAGCGTAGCTACGCGGACTAGCGGGGGGGCCTTCGGGACAGATACGCAGTATTTT
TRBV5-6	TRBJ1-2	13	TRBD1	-	CASSRDRGRGYTF	TGTGCCAGCAGCAGAGACAGGGGGCGCGGCTACACCTTC
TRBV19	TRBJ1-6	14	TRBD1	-	CASSISGGVGPLHF	TGTGCCAGTAGTATATCAGGGGGAGTTGGACCCCTCCACTTT
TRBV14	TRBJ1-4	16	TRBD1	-	CASSPWDSSLNEKLFF	TGTGCCAGCAGCCCGTGGGACAGCAGCTTGAATGAAAAACTGTTTTTT
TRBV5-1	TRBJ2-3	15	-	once	CASSLRGMGTDTQYF	TGCGCCAGCAGCTTGAGGGGGATGGGCACAGATACGCAGTATTTT
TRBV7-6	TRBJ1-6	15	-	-	CASSLGAGIGSPLHF	TGTGCCAGCAGCTTAGGCGCAGGGATTGGTTCACCCCTCCACTTT
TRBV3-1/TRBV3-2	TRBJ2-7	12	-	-	CASSLGGYEQYF	TGTGCCAGCAGCCTAGGGGGCTACGAGCAGTACTTC
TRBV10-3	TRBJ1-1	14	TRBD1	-	CAISGQGADSEAFF	TGTGCCATCTCGGGACAGGGAGCGGACTCTGAAGCTTTCTTT
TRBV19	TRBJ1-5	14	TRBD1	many	CASSSQDRRQPQHF	TGTGCCAGTAGTTCCCAGGACAGGCGGCAGCCCCAGCATTTT
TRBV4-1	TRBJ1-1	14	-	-	CASSQDQTGTEAFF	TGCGCCAGCAGCCAAGATCAAACAGGCACTGAAGCTTTCTTT
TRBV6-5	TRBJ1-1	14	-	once	CASWNTGFGTEAFF	TGTGCCAGCTGGAATACAGGGTTCGGGACTGAAGCTTTCTTT
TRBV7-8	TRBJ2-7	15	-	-	CASSRSKVGSYEQYF	TGTGCCAGCAGCCGTAGCAAGGTCGGATCCTACGAGCAGTACTTC
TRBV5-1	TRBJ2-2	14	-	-	CASSYNRVAGELFF	TGCGCCAGCAGCTATAACAGGGTCGCCGGGGAGCTGTTTTTT
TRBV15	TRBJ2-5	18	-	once	CATSRDLLGGGFAETQYF	TGTGCCACCAGCAGAGATTTGTTAGGAGGTGGATTTGCGGAGACCCAGTACTTC